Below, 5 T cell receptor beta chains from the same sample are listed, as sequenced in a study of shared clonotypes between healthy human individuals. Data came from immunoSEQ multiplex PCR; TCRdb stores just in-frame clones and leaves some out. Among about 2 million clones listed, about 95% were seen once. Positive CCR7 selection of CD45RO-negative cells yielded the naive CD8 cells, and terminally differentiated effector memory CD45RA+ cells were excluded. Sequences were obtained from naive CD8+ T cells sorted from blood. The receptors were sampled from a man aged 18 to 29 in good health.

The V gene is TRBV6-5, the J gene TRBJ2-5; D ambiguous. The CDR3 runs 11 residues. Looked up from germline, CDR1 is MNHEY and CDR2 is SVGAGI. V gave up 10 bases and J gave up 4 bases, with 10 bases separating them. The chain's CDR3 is CATLSVETQYF. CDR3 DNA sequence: TGTGCCACCTTGTCCGTAGAGACCCAGTACTTC.

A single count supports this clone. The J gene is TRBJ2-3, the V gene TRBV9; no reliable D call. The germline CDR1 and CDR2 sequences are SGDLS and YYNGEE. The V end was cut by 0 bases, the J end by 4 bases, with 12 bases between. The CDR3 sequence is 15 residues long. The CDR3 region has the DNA TGTGCCAGCAGCGTAGGAGGTAGTACCTCAGATACGCAGTATTTT. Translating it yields CASSVGGSTSDTQYF.

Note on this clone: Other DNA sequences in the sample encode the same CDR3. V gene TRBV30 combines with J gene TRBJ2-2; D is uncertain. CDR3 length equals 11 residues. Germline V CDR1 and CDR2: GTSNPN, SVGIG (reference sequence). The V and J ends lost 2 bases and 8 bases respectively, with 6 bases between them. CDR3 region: CAWSLGGELFF. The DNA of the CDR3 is TGTGCCTGGAGTTTAGGGGGGGAGCTGTTTTTT.

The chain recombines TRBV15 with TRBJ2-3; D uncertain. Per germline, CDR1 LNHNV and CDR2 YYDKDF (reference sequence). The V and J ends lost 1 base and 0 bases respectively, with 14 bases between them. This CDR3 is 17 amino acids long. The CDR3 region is CATSRVDRVFSTDTQYF. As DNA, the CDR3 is TGTGCCACCAGCAGAGTTGACCGAGTTTTTAGCACAGATACGCAGTATTTT. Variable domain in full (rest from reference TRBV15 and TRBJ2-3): DAMVIQNPRYQVTQFGKPVTLSCSQTLNHNVMYWYQQKSSQAPKLLFHYYDKDFNNEADTPDNFQSRRPNTSFCFLDIRSPGLGDTAMYLCATSRVDRVFSTDTQYFGPGTRLTVL.

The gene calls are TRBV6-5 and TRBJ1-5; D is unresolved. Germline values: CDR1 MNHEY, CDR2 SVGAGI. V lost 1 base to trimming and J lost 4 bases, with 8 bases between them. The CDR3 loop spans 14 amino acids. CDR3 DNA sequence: TGTGCCAGCAGTTACTTGGGCGGGAATCAGCCCCAGCATTTT. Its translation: CASSYLGGNQPQHF.